This paragraph covers one T cell receptor (beta chain) sequence. Here immunoSEQ multiplex PCR was the method, and the copy in TCRdb shows in-frame clones only, minus some. The repertoire holds 87,000 or so clones, with 80% as singletons. The data stem from a study of blood T cell repertoires in COVID-19. Study information: PBMCs, B-cell-depleted T cells, or T cells were the source of the cDNA or gDNA that made up the material.

Per germline, CDR1 WSHSY and CDR2 SAAADI. The CDR3 consists of 12 residues. V was clipped by 6 bases and J by 6 bases, with 8 bases between them. This TCR came from a woman at least 80 years old with active or convalescent COVID-19. The chain joins TRBV10-2 to TRBJ2-2; weak D call: TRBD2 (6 bases). Sequencing was performed on peripheral blood. This chain's CDR3 is CASRLAAGELFF. The CDR3 DNA follows: TGCGCCAGCAGACTAGCCGCCGGGGAGCTGTTTTTT.